This TCR beta chain originates from a study of neoadjuvant anti-PD-1 for oral cavity cancer. CDR1 is MNHNY and CDR2 is SVGAGI in the germline V gene (reference sequence). V lost 6 bases, J lost 4 bases, and 11 bases stayed unmatched. CDR3 length: 15 residues. Method: immunoSEQ multiplex PCR; TCRdb's copy keeps in-frame clones and lacks some. This sample has some 15,000 clones, with around 70% found just once. Here the sequenced sample was PBMCs, taken before nivolumab (anti-PD-1) treatment. The TCR sequence derives from a person aged 40 to 85 with oral cavity squamous cell carcinoma. The genes are TRBV6-6 and TRBJ1-2, with 7 positions matching TRBD1. This CDR3 is CASSFDRVSLYGYTF. As DNA, the CDR3 is TGTGCCAGCAGCTTCGACAGGGTGTCTCTCTATGGCTACACCTTC.